These 23 T cell receptor beta chains share one sample of origin, sequenced in a study of shared clonotypes between healthy human individuals. Data came from immunoSEQ multiplex PCR; TCRdb stores just in-frame clones and leaves some out. Of a few million clones listed, approximately 94% are singletons. Sequencing was done on a sample of naive CD4+ T cells sorted from blood. Subset given: CD45RA+ positively selected. The receptor source for this set is a man younger than 35 in good health.

The chain couples TRBV30 to TRBJ1-3; no reliable D call. CDR3 size: 17 residues. Germline V gene sequence: CDR1 GTSNPN, CDR2 SVGIG (reference sequence). Trimming stripped 3 bases from V and 5 bases from J, with 23 bases between. DNA for the CDR3: TGTGCCTGGAGCCCGAGCGGGAGTGGGTTCTACCGAAACACCATATATTTT. It yields the protein CAWSPSGSGFYRNTIYF.

The chain uses TRBV6-1 and TRBJ2-3; 10 bases are shared with TRBD2. V dropped 0 bases and J dropped 9; count of bases not matched to a gene: 0. Germline values: CDR1 MNHNS, CDR2 SASEGT. The CDR3 totals 13 residues. The CDR3 DNA reads TGTGCCAGCAGTGAAGCGACTAGCGGGACGCAGTATTTT. Encoded protein: CASSEATSGTQYF.

V is TRBV11-2 and J is TRBJ2-3; the match to TRBD2 covers 13 bases. The CDR3 has 17 residues. Germline V gives CDR1 SGHAT, CDR2 FQNNGV. The V gene end was trimmed by 6 bases and the J gene end by 7 bases; junction bases not matched to a gene: 13. The CDR3 region is CASRGIRGTSGTNTQYF. The DNA for the CDR3 is TGTGCCAGCAGGGGAATAAGAGGGACTAGCGGGACCAATACGCAGTATTTT.

The chain recombines TRBV6-7 with TRBJ1-2, with D perhaps matching TRBD1 (6 bases). TRBV6-7 is designated an ORF whose function remains uncertain. The CDR3 totals 17 residues. V shed 7 bases and J shed 2 bases, with 23 bases lying between them. CDR3 residues: CASISQGSLGENYGYTF. CDR3 nucleotides: TGTGCCAGCATCTCTCAGGGGAGTCTAGGTGAGAACTATGGCTACACCTTC.

The gene calls are TRBV10-3 and TRBJ2-1; TRBD2 matches at 7 bases. This CDR3 contains 14 residues. V shed 6 bases, J shed 2 bases, and the junction held 4 bases outside the gene matches. The germline V gene has CDR1 ENHRY and CDR2 SYGVKD. In nucleotides, the CDR3 is TGTGCCATCAGGAAAGCGGGGACCTACAATGAGCAGTTCTTC. This translates into CAIRKAGTYNEQFF.

This sequence joins TRBV19 and TRBJ2-7, with a tentative D call TRBD1 (6 bases). The CDR3 has 12 residues. Germline V lookup: CDR1 LNHDA, CDR2 SQIVND (reference sequence). The V and J ends lost 2 bases and 6 bases respectively, with 8 bases between them. The CDR3 is CASSISGAEQYF. CDR3 DNA: TGTGCCAGTAGTATATCAGGGGCCGAGCAGTACTTC. Full variable domain (outside the CDR3, taken from reference TRBV19 and TRBJ2-7): DGGITQSPKYLFRKEGQNVTLSCEQNLNHDAMYWYRQDPGQGLRLIYYSQIVNDFQKGDIAEGYSVSREKKESFPLTVTSAQKNPTAFYLCASSISGAEQYFGPGTRLTVT.

This clone showed up just once. This chain links TRBV4-1 with TRBJ1-6; maybe TRBD1 (5 bases). The CDR3 is 16 amino acids. The V and J ends lost 5 bases and 0 bases respectively, with 11 bases between them. Germline CDR1 reads MGHRA; CDR2 reads YSYEKL. The CDR3 protein is CASSDQGTSYNSPLHF. Here the CDR3 DNA reads TGCGCCAGCAGCGACCAGGGCACCTCCTATAATTCACCCCTCCACTTT.

The chain is built from TRBV5-6 and TRBJ2-7, with D possibly being TRBD1 or TRBD2 (5 bases each). V was pared by 4 bases and J by 3 bases, with 14 bases between. Germline V gene lookup returns CDR1 SGHDT and CDR2 YYEEEE. The CDR3 runs to 14 residues. CDR3 nucleotide sequence: TGTGCCAGCAGCCCGGGACCGGACCGCTACGAGCAGTACTTC. Its protein product is CASSPGPDRYEQYF.

The chain recombines TRBV7-8 with TRBJ2-4, with D possibly being TRBD1 (6 bases). The germline CDR1 and CDR2 sequences are SGHVS and FQNEAQ. This CDR3 has 13 amino acids. The V and J ends lost 5 bases and 10 bases respectively, with 15 bases between them. The chain's CDR3 is CASSLRDIQIQYF. The CDR3, as DNA: TGTGCCAGCAGCCTAAGGGACATCCAGATTCAGTACTTC.

In this sample, this clone turned up once. This rearrangement joins TRBV30 to TRBJ2-1, with 7 nucleotides matching TRBD2. From germline, CDR1 is GTSNPN and CDR2 SVGIG (reference sequence). V lost 3 bases to trimming and J lost 0 bases; unmatched junction nucleotides: 8. This CDR3 is 16 amino acids long. In nucleotides, the CDR3 is TGTGCCTGGAGATCCTATAGCGGGTTCTCCTACAATGAGCAGTTCTTC. This codes for CAWRSYSGFSYNEQFF.

The rearrangement uses TRBV7-6 and TRBJ2-2; 10 nucleotides agree with TRBD2. J gave up 2 bases and V 3 bases, and 6 bases lay outside the gene matches. The germline CDR1 and CDR2 sequences are SGHVS and FNYEAQ. This CDR3 contains 17 residues. The CDR3 is CASSFLLAGPNTGELFF. CDR3 coding DNA: TGTGCCAGCAGCTTCTTACTAGCGGGGCCCAACACCGGGGAGCTGTTTTTT.

V gene TRBV7-2 combines with J gene TRBJ2-3; a possible D gene is TRBD1 (5 bases). The CDR3 sequence is 15 residues long. Germline lookup yields CDR1 SGHTA and CDR2 FQGNSA. The V end lost 1 base, the J end lost 0 bases, and 8 bases lay between the germline ends. This CDR3 reads CASSLGGQSTDTQYF. As DNA, the CDR3 is TGTGCCAGCAGCTTAGGGGGCCAAAGCACAGATACGCAGTATTTT.

The rearrangement uses TRBV11-1 and TRBJ2-7; the match to TRBD2 covers 9 bases. Germline V gene data show CDR1 as SGHAT and CDR2 as FQDESV (reference sequence). This CDR3 has 14 amino acids. The V gene end was trimmed by 1 base and the J gene end by 4 bases; junction bases not matched to a gene: 2. This chain's CDR3 is CASSLVAGEYEQYF. As DNA, the CDR3 is TGTGCCAGCAGCTTAGTAGCGGGGGAGTACGAGCAGTACTTC.

The chain has TRBV28 and TRBJ1-3; 7 nucleotides agree with TRBD1. Germline V gene lookup returns CDR1 MDHEN and CDR2 SYDVKM. Losses at the gene ends were 1 base for V and 1 base for J; bases not matched to a gene: 4. This CDR3 region has 16 residues. The CDR3 here is CASSLYSGGSGNTIYF. In DNA, the CDR3 is TGTGCCAGCAGTTTATATTCAGGGGGGTCTGGAAACACCATATATTTT.

The chain is built from TRBV30 and TRBJ1-1; D ambiguous. Germline CDR1 and CDR2: GTSNPN and SVGIG (reference sequence). The CDR3 length is 13 residues. V lost 4 bases, J lost 2 bases, and 11 bases lay in between. The CDR3, as DNA: TGTGCCTGGATGGGCAGGAAAAACACTGAAGCTTTCTTT. This sequence encodes CAWMGRKNTEAFF.

This clone came up once. Within the sample, other DNA sequences also encode this same CDR3. The V gene is TRBV10-3, the J gene TRBJ2-5, with D unclear. Germline V CDR1 and CDR2: ENHRY, SYGVKD. This CDR3 region has 13 residues. Trimming took 0 bases from V and 4 from J, leaving 6 bases between them. The CDR3 region has the DNA TGTGCCATCAGTGAGTCCGCGCCAGAGACCCAGTACTTC. Translated, it gives CAISESAPETQYF.

The V and J genes are TRBV4-1 and TRBJ2-7, with 9 nucleotides matching TRBD1. CDR1 and CDR2 (germline): MGHRA, YSYEKL. The CDR3 has 14 residues. Trimming cost V 7 bases and J 1 base; bases outside gene matches: 5. The chain's CDR3 is CASTAGQGSYEQYF. The DNA for the CDR3 is TGCGCCAGCACCGCGGGACAGGGTTCCTACGAGCAGTACTTC.

V gene TRBV5-1 combines with J gene TRBJ2-4; D perhaps matches TRBD1 (5 bases). This CDR3 is built from 14 residues. Germline CDR1 is SGHRS and CDR2 is YFSETQ. V lost 7 bases and J lost 5, with 16 bases in between. CDR3 sequence (DNA): TGCGCCAGCGTTAGACAGCATTGCCAAAACATTCAGTACTTC. Encoded protein: CASVRQHCQNIQYF.

V is TRBV9 and J is TRBJ1-1; 8 nucleotides line up with TRBD1. J gave up 0 bases and V 3 bases, and 7 bases lay outside the gene matches. This CDR3 comprises 16 residues. CDR1 is SGDLS, CDR2 YYNGEE, per germline. This CDR3 reads CASSGGQGKMNTEAFF. The DNA of the CDR3 is TGTGCCAGCAGCGGTGGACAGGGAAAAATGAACACTGAAGCTTTCTTT.

A note on this clone: The sample carries other DNA sequences with the same CDR3. The chain joins TRBV6-5 to TRBJ2-1; 10 bases line up with TRBD2. This CDR3 is built from 15 residues. CDR1 is MNHEY and CDR2 is SVGAGI in the germline V gene. Losses at the gene ends were 2 bases for V and 3 bases for J; bases not matched to a gene: 1. The CDR3 region is CASSYRTSGYNEQFF. In nucleotides, the CDR3 is TGTGCCAGCAGTTACCGGACTAGCGGCTACAATGAGCAGTTCTTC.

CDR3 in amino acids: CASRVGQGRTEAFF. The CDR3 region has the DNA TGTGCCAGCAGAGTTGGCCAGGGGAGGACTGAAGCTTTCTTT. V usage is TRBV28 and J usage is TRBJ1-1, with D possibly matching TRBD1 (6 bases). Trimming took off 6 bases at V and 5 bases at J, with 16 bases between the two ends. The CDR3 spans 14 residues. CDR1 MDHEN and CDR2 SYDVKM come from the germline V gene.

This CDR3 is CSVREGSGVQTQYF. The CDR3 DNA reads as TGCAGCGTCCGAGAGGGTAGCGGGGTGCAAACCCAGTACTTC. The chain couples TRBV29-1 to TRBJ2-5; 8 nucleotides agree with TRBD2. Trimming took 6 bases from V and 8 from J; bases not matched to a gene: 14. The length of the CDR3 is 14 residues. In germline, CDR1 is SQVTM, CDR2 ANQGSEA.

The chain couples TRBV18 to TRBJ2-5; D remains ambiguous. This CDR3 has 14 residues. CDR1 and CDR2 (germline): KGHSH, LQKENI. V was pared by 0 bases and J by 7 bases, with 12 bases between. The CDR3 is CASSPPGTPGTQYF. CDR3 bases: TGTGCCAGCTCACCACCCGGCACACCGGGGACCCAGTACTTC.